The 24 T cell receptor beta chains listed next were all sequenced from one sample in a study of cytomegalovirus exposure and HLA in healthy donors (dated by TCRdb to the late 2010s). The library was obtained by the immunoSEQ multiplex PCR assay. For the multiplex PCR, a mixture combining 60 forward primers for TCR Vbeta segments and 13 reverse primers for TCR Jbeta segments was used. TCRdb provides this immuneACCESS table in a form limited to in-frame rearrangements. Some clones are lacking; in checked studies, under half of them reflect an unresolved V gene, and why the rest are absent is not known. This sample is represented by some 200,000 clones; approximately 81% of them were singletons. The ten largest clones take up approximately 3.8% of the sample. The specimen was PBMCs. These receptors originate from a man aged 50 or older in good health and CMV-seronegative.

This chain connects TRBV6-5 to TRBJ2-5; the D is unclear. The CDR3 extends over 13 amino acids. V was clipped by 6 bases and J by 0 bases, with 8 bases between them. Germline V lookup: CDR1 MNHEY, CDR2 SVGAGI. The DNA for the CDR3 is TGTGCCAGCAGGGAGACGGACCAAGAGACCCAGTACTTC. Its protein is CASRETDQETQYF.

The chain links TRBV6-5 to TRBJ2-7, with TRBD1 identical over 11 bases. Germline assignment: CDR1 MNHEY and CDR2 SVGAGI. The CDR3 is 15 residues long. With 6 bases clipped from V and 4 bases from J, the junction kept 8 bases outside the gene matches. Written as DNA, the CDR3 is TGTGCCAGCAGCCGTCCCGGGACAGGGGGATACGAGCAGTACTTC. Translated, it gives CASSRPGTGGYEQYF.

The chain recombines TRBV18 with TRBJ2-2, with TRBD1 matching 7 bases. Germline V CDR1 and CDR2: KGHSH, LQKENI. V was pared by 4 bases and J by 5 bases, with 7 bases of the junction left unmatched. This CDR3 has 15 amino acids. CDR3 residues: CASSQEMTGTGELFF. In DNA form, the CDR3 reads TGTGCCAGCTCACAAGAAATGACAGGGACCGGGGAGCTGTTTTTT.

The V call is TRBV2, the J call TRBJ2-7; 10 positions agree with TRBD2. The CDR3 contains 16 residues. The germline gives CDR1 SNHLY, CDR2 FYNNEI. Trimming removed 7 bases from V and 3 bases from J; junction bases left unmatched: 12. The CDR3 region is CASIPGPSGGLYEQYF. CDR3 nucleotides: TGTGCCAGCATCCCCGGACCTAGCGGGGGACTCTACGAGCAGTACTTC. Full variable domain (rest looked up from reference TRBV2 and TRBJ2-7): EPEVTQTPSHQVTQMGQEVILRCVPISNHLYFYWYRQILGQKVEFLVSFYNNEISEKSEIFDDQFSVERPDGSNFTLKIRSTKLEDSAMYFCASIPGPSGGLYEQYFGPGTRLTVT.

This clone appeared once. J is TRBJ2-3 and V is TRBV29-1; TRBD2 is a possible D gene (5 bases). This CDR3 has 13 residues. Trimming stripped 4 bases from V and 2 bases from J, with 10 bases between. Germline CDR1 and CDR2: SQVTM and ANQGSEA. The CDR3 is CSVGGLATDTQYF. In DNA, the CDR3 is TGCAGCGTTGGAGGGTTAGCCACAGATACGCAGTATTTT.

Of note for this clone: The same CDR3 also results from other DNA sequences found in this sample. V usage is TRBV2 and J usage is TRBJ1-4, with D possibly TRBD1 on 6 matching bases. V was trimmed by 6 bases and J by 8 bases, leaving 16 bases between them. CDR1 is SNHLY, CDR2 FYNNEI, per germline. CDR3 length: 14 amino acids. The CDR3 DNA sequence: TGTGCCAGCAGGATCCGGGACACGACCGAAAAACTGTTTTTT. This codes for CASRIRDTTEKLFF.

The chain is built from TRBV7-8 and TRBJ1-1; D is perhaps TRBD1 (5 bases). V was clipped by 3 bases and J by 6 bases, with 8 bases between them. This CDR3 is 12 amino acids long. Germline V gene lookup returns CDR1 SGHVS and CDR2 FQNEAQ. The CDR3, as DNA: TGTGCCAGCAGCTTTATAGGGGCTGAAGCTTTCTTT. Amino acids: CASSFIGAEAFF.

DNA for the CDR3: TGTGCCAGCAGCCGTCTAGAAGAGCAGTACTTC. Translated: CASSRLEEQYF. This chain uses TRBV7-9 with TRBJ2-7; D not resolved. The V end was cut by 5 bases, the J end by 7 bases, with 9 bases between. The CDR3 covers 11 residues. Germline V gene sequence: CDR1 SEHNR, CDR2 FQNEAQ (reference sequence).

This clone was recorded only once. V gene TRBV29-1 combines with J gene TRBJ2-1; TRBD2 might be the D (6 bases). From germline, CDR1 is SQVTM and CDR2 ANQGSEA. V gave up 6 bases and J gave up 8 bases, with 17 bases separating them. CDR3 length: 13 amino acids. The CDR3 sequence is CSVAPEGLYEQFF. The DNA for the CDR3 is TGCAGCGTCGCCCCGGAGGGGCTCTATGAGCAGTTCTTC.

This clone was counted only a few times. The V call is TRBV29-1, the J call TRBJ1-1; D is possibly TRBD1 (6 bases). The germline gives CDR1 SQVTM, CDR2 ANQGSEA. V was clipped by 6 bases and J by 10 bases, with 24 bases between them. The CDR3 extends over 14 amino acids. The CDR3 DNA reads TGCAGCGTCGAGCGGGGAAAAGCGTTAGGGGGAGCTTTCTTT. Its translation is CSVERGKALGGAFF.

The chain recombines TRBV7-2 with TRBJ2-1; 9 positions agree with TRBD2. V lost 6 bases, J lost 3 bases, and 9 bases stayed unmatched. The CDR3 is 16 residues long. Germline loops: CDR1 SGHTA, CDR2 FQGNSA. As DNA, the CDR3 is TGTGCCAGCAGACGCTCCGGGACTAGCATCTACAATGAGCAGTTCTTC. Amino acids: CASRRSGTSIYNEQFF.

The chain employs TRBV29-1 and TRBJ2-6, with D possibly matching TRBD2 (5 bases). CDR1 and CDR2 from the germline V gene are SQVTM and ANQGSEA. The CDR3 covers 16 residues. V lost 6 bases and J 0 bases, leaving 15 bases between the germline ends. CDR3 protein: CSVGEGSYSGANVLTF. For the CDR3, the DNA is TGCAGCGTCGGTGAGGGATCATACTCTGGGGCCAACGTCCTGACTTTC.

The chain couples TRBV7-2 to TRBJ1-1; D unclear. From germline, CDR1 is SGHTA and CDR2 FQGNSA. The V end lost 2 bases, the J end lost 11 bases, and 15 bases lay between the germline ends. This CDR3 is built from 13 residues. The CDR3 sequence is CASSLQPGLGAFF. The CDR3 region has the DNA TGTGCCAGCAGCTTACAACCTGGGCTGGGTGCTTTCTTT.

The chain carries TRBV6-5 and TRBJ2-7, with a weak D call TRBD2 (6 bases). The CDR3 has 14 residues. V lost 8 bases and J lost 0, with 14 bases in between. Germline CDR1 reads MNHEY; CDR2 reads SVGAGI. The CDR3 loop is CASARAGSSYEQYF. As DNA, the CDR3 is TGTGCCAGCGCACGGGCGGGAAGCTCCTACGAGCAGTACTTC.

The rearrangement uses TRBV30 and TRBJ1-2; possible D gene TRBD1, 6 bases. The V gene's germline CDR1 is GTSNPN and CDR2 SVGIG (reference sequence). The CDR3 consists of 12 residues. V dropped 3 bases and J dropped 8 bases, with 13 bases sitting between them. CDR3 protein: CAWRGGASGYTF. The CDR3 DNA follows: TGTGCCTGGAGGGGGGGGGCGTCGGGCTACACCTTC.

The rearrangement links TRBV5-1 to TRBJ2-5, with a weak D call TRBD1 (6 bases). The CDR3 loop spans 16 amino acids. V lost 0 bases to trimming and J lost 4 bases, with 16 bases between them. Germline V gene lookup returns CDR1 SGHRS and CDR2 YFSETQ. CDR3 coding DNA: TGCGCCAGCAGCTTGGATGGAACAGGGAATGGAGAGACCCAGTACTTC. The encoded protein is CASSLDGTGNGETQYF.

The genes are TRBV19 and TRBJ2-1; a possible D gene is TRBD2 (6 bases). The CDR3 length is 17 residues. The V end lost 4 bases, the J end lost 4 bases, and 20 bases lay between the germline ends. Germline lookup yields CDR1 LNHDA and CDR2 SQIVND (reference sequence). CDR3: CASSTPWDSLSYNEQFF. The CDR3 nucleotides are TGTGCCAGTAGTACCCCTTGGGACTCGCTGTCTTACAATGAGCAGTTCTTC.

This chain connects TRBV12-5 to TRBJ2-7; D possibly corresponds to TRBD1 (6 bases). Germline-derived CDR1 and CDR2 are LGHNT and FRNRAP. The V and J ends lost 2 bases and 6 bases respectively, with 20 bases between them. The CDR3 runs to 16 residues. CDR3 in amino acids: CASGLTTGQGSGEQYF. CDR3 DNA: TGTGCTAGTGGTTTGACCACTGGGCAGGGGAGCGGCGAGCAGTACTTC.

The chain uses TRBV20-1 and TRBJ2-3, with a weak D call TRBD2 (5 bases). The germline V and J ends were trimmed by 6 bases and 6 bases, with 10 bases remaining between them. The germline V gene has CDR1 DFQATT and CDR2 SNEGSKA (reference sequence). CDR3 length: 11 amino acids. CDR3 coding DNA: TGCAGTGCCACCCGAGGGGATACGCAGTATTTT. Residues: CSATRGDTQYF.

The rearrangement links TRBV10-2 to TRBJ2-2; TRBD2 aligns across 8 bases. CDR1 is WSHSY and CDR2 is SAAADI in the germline V gene. V gave up 8 bases and J gave up 3 bases; unmatched junction bases: 5. The CDR3 covers 14 residues. The CDR3 sequence: CASARGGDTGELFF. CDR3 in DNA: TGCGCCAGCGCCCGGGGGGGGGACACCGGGGAGCTGTTTTTT.

This clone was observed once. The V gene is TRBV18, the J gene TRBJ2-1; TRBD2 is a possible D gene (5 bases). This CDR3 has 16 amino acids. V lost 0 bases to trimming and J lost 12 bases, with 21 bases between them. Germline V gene lookup returns CDR1 KGHSH and CDR2 LQKENI. CDR3 in DNA: TGTGCCAGCTCACCACCGTTAGTTTTAAGTGGACTGAGGCAGTTCTTC. The encoded protein is CASSPPLVLSGLRQFF.

The chain joins TRBV4-2 to TRBJ2-5; 9 bases map to TRBD1. Trimming at V came to 3 bases and at J to 0 bases, leaving 8 bases not matched to a gene. The CDR3 is made up of 17 amino acids. Germline-derived CDR1 and CDR2 are LGHNA and YNFKEQ. CDR3 sequence: CASSHDGQGPDQETQYF. The CDR3 DNA sequence: TGTGCCAGCAGCCATGATGGACAGGGGCCTGACCAAGAGACCCAGTACTTC.

In its sample, this clone was seen once. The sample holds other DNA sequences that translate to the same CDR3. The chain employs TRBV10-1 and TRBJ2-7; a weak D match, TRBD2 (5 bases). CDR3 length: 18 residues. V lost 6 bases, J lost 2 bases, and 26 bases lay in between. Germline CDR1 reads WNHNN; CDR2 reads SYGVQD (reference sequence). The CDR3 DNA sequence: TGCGCCAGCAGGGTCCCGTTTTGTCGCGGTCCTAGCACCTACGAGCAGTACTTC. As protein: CASRVPFCRGPSTYEQYF.

The gene calls are TRBV4-3 and TRBJ1-2; no firm D call. This CDR3 has 16 residues. The germline V and J ends were trimmed by 3 bases and 4 bases, with 18 bases remaining between them. The germline V gene encodes CDR1 LGHNA and CDR2 YSLEER. The CDR3 region is CASSQNTRAALYGYTF. The CDR3 region has the DNA TGCGCCAGCAGCCAGAATACGAGGGCGGCACTCTATGGCTACACCTTC.